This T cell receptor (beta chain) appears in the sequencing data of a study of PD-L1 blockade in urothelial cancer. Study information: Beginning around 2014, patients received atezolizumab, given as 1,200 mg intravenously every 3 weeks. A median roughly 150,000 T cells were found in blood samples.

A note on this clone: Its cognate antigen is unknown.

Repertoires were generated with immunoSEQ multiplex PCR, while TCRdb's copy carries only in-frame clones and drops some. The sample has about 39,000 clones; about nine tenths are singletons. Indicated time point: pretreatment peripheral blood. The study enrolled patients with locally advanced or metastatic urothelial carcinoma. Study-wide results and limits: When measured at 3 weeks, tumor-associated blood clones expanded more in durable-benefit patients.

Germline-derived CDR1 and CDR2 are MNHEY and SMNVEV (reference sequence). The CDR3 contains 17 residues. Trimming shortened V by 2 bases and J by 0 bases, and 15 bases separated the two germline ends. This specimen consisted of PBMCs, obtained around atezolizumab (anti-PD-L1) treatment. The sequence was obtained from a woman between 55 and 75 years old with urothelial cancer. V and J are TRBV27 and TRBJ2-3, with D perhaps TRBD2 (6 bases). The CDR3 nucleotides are TGTGCCAGCAGTTTAGAGGGACTCTATTCTAGCACAGATACGCAGTATTTT. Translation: CASSLEGLYSSTDTQYF.